Below, 16 T cell receptor beta chains from the same sample are listed, as sequenced in a study of shared clonotypes between healthy human individuals. The repertoire was sequenced with immunoSEQ multiplex PCR; TCRdb's copy has only in-frame clones and lacks some. The sample lists approximately 500,000 clones; approximately 95% were seen once. Sequenced material: naive CD4+ T cells sorted from blood. The subset is: CD45RA+ positively selected. These receptors were obtained from a young woman in good health.

The V call is TRBV11-2, the J call TRBJ1-1; the D is unclear. The germline gives CDR1 SGHAT, CDR2 FQNNGV. The CDR3 has 13 residues. Deletions cut 5 bases from V and 4 bases from J, with 11 bases between. The CDR3 reads CASSVTRGTEAFF. In DNA, the CDR3 is TGTGCCAGCAGCGTCACCCGAGGCACTGAAGCTTTCTTT.

This chain uses TRBV5-6 with TRBJ1-4, with D unresolved. The germline CDR1 and CDR2 sequences are SGHDT and YYEEEE. The V gene lost 0 bases and the J gene lost 8 bases, with 11 bases spanning the gap. This CDR3 spans 14 amino acids. CDR3 residues: CASSLGQVGEKLFF. In DNA, the CDR3 is TGTGCCAGCAGCTTGGGCCAGGTTGGAGAAAAACTGTTTTTT.

The CDR3 DNA sequence: TGTGCCAGCAGCTGGGACAGCTATAATGAAAAACTGTTTTTT. Protein product: CASSWDSYNEKLFF. The genes are TRBV7-2 and TRBJ1-4, with 7 bases that match TRBD1. Trimming cost V 4 bases and J 4 bases; bases outside gene matches: 3. CDR3 length: 14 residues. From germline, CDR1 is SGHTA and CDR2 FQGNSA.

In its sample, this clone was seen once. This sample includes further DNA sequences coding for the same CDR3. The V call is TRBV28, the J call TRBJ2-7; 7 bases agree with TRBD1. V was clipped by 5 bases and J by 0 bases; unmatched bases: 7. This CDR3 is built from 15 residues. The germline V gene has CDR1 MDHEN and CDR2 SYDVKM. This CDR3 reads CASSPGTASSYEQYF. In DNA form, the CDR3 reads TGTGCCAGCAGTCCCGGGACAGCAAGCTCCTACGAGCAGTACTTC.

This clone was counted once. V and J are TRBV4-1 and TRBJ1-2; no clear D gene. The CDR3 extends over 15 amino acids. The germline V gene encodes CDR1 MGHRA and CDR2 YSYEKL. The V gene lost 4 bases and the J gene lost 3 bases, with 15 bases spanning the gap. CDR3 DNA: TGCGCCAGCAGCCGCATTGGACCCGTGGACTATGGCTACACCTTC. This gives the protein CASSRIGPVDYGYTF.

The chain links TRBV11-2 to TRBJ2-6; 9 bases map to TRBD1. Trimming cost V 1 base and J 2 bases; bases outside gene matches: 9. The germline CDR1 and CDR2 sequences are SGHAT and FQNNGV. The CDR3 is 19 residues long. The CDR3 DNA reads TGTGCCAGCAGCTTAGGGACAGGGGAATCCCTAACTGGGGCCAACGTCCTGACTTTC. This encodes CASSLGTGESLTGANVLTF.

This rearrangement joins TRBV25-1 to TRBJ2-3, with unresolved D. Germline V lookup: CDR1 MGHDK, CDR2 SYGVNS. V was clipped by 4 bases and J by 6 bases, with 8 bases between them. The CDR3 totals 12 residues. The CDR3 sequence is CASSAPADTQYF. The CDR3 nucleotides are TGTGCCAGCAGTGCCCCCGCGGATACGCAGTATTTT.

The chain links TRBV28 to TRBJ2-7; D possibly corresponds to TRBD1 (5 bases). Germline CDR1 and CDR2: MDHEN and SYDVKM. The CDR3 contains 15 residues. Trimming shortened V by 4 bases and J by 3 bases, and 16 bases separated the two germline ends. CDR3 sequence reads: CASSSPETVIYEQYF. For the CDR3, the DNA is TGTGCCAGCAGTTCCCCCGAGACAGTTATCTACGAGCAGTACTTC.

V gene TRBV6-1 combines with J gene TRBJ2-7, with D perhaps matching TRBD1 (7 bases). The CDR3 extends over 15 amino acids. Germline V gives CDR1 MNHNS, CDR2 SASEGT. The V end was cut by 0 bases, the J end by 2 bases, with 11 bases between. In DNA form, the CDR3 reads TGTGCCAGCAGTGAAGCTCCAGGGGGGACCTACGAGCAGTACTTC. Protein sequence: CASSEAPGGTYEQYF.

DNA of the CDR3: TGTGCCAGCAGTTACTCGACAACAGGGGGGGACGGCGGCTACACCTTC. It translates to CASSYSTTGGDGGYTF. The chain uses TRBV6-5 and TRBJ1-2; 8 bases agree with TRBD1. The germline CDR1 and CDR2 sequences are MNHEY and SVGAGI. The CDR3 is 16 residues long. After removal of 0 bases from V and 8 bases from J, the junction contained 11 bases not matched to a gene.

This chain joins TRBV25-1 and TRBJ2-6, with D unresolved. Trimming removed 1 base at V and 4 bases at J, with 2 bases between. The CDR3 contains 13 residues. Looked up from germline, CDR1 is MGHDK and CDR2 is SYGVNS. The CDR3 DNA is TGTGCCAGCAGTGAATCGGGGGCCAACGTCCTGACTTTC. Protein sequence: CASSESGANVLTF.

The chain combines TRBV7-2 with TRBJ1-2; 11 positions agree with TRBD1. J gave up 5 bases and V 5 bases, and 10 bases lay outside the gene matches. Germline CDR1 reads SGHTA; CDR2 reads FQGNSA. This CDR3 comprises 16 residues. The CDR3, as DNA: TGTGCCAGCAGCCCCGGGACAGGGGGAGGACTTTATGGCTACACCTTC. Protein product: CASSPGTGGGLYGYTF.

The chain is built from TRBV11-2 and TRBJ2-3; 8 nucleotides match TRBD2. V gave up 1 base and J gave up 2 bases; unmatched junction bases: 2. The CDR3 is 15 residues long. Germline V gene sequence: CDR1 SGHAT, CDR2 FQNNGV. The CDR3 sequence: CASSLAGGSTDTQYF. The CDR3 DNA is TGTGCCAGCAGCTTAGCGGGAGGGTCCACAGATACGCAGTATTTT. Using reference TRBV11-2 and TRBJ2-3 for the parts outside the CDR3, the full variable domain is EAGVAQSPRYKIIEKRQSVAFWCNPISGHATLYWYQQILGQGPKLLIQFQNNGVVDDSQLPKDRFSAERLKGVDSTLKIQPAKLEDSAVYLCASSLAGGSTDTQYFGPGTRLTVL.

The V gene is TRBV9, the J gene TRBJ2-1; D may correspond to TRBD1 or TRBD2 (5 bases each). V was pared by 0 bases and J by 9 bases, with 7 bases between. The CDR3 spans 12 residues. The germline gives CDR1 SGDLS, CDR2 YYNGEE. The CDR3 DNA follows: TGTGCCAGCAGCGTAGTGGGGACTGAGCAGTTCTTC. It translates to CASSVVGTEQFF. Supplemented by reference TRBV9 and TRBJ2-1, the full variable domain reads DSGVTQTPKHLITATGQRVTLRCSPRSGDLSVYWYQQSLDQGLQFLIQYYNGEERAKGNILERFSAQQFPDLHSELNLSSLELGDSALYFCASSVVGTEQFFGPGTRLTVL.

V is TRBV9 and J is TRBJ2-1; D is undetermined. In germline, CDR1 is SGDLS, CDR2 YYNGEE. V lost 0 bases, J lost 4 bases, and 14 bases lay in between. CDR3 size: 16 residues. The CDR3 DNA is TGTGCCAGCAGCGTAGACCCGGTGGGATCTTACAATGAGCAGTTCTTC. This sequence encodes CASSVDPVGSYNEQFF.

This rearrangement joins TRBV6-5 to TRBJ2-1; 12 nucleotides match TRBD2. J was trimmed by 4 bases and V by 4 bases; bases with no gene match: 5. This CDR3 has 16 residues. The V gene's germline CDR1 is MNHEY and CDR2 SVGAGI. The CDR3 DNA sequence: TGTGCCAGCAGTTCTCTAGCGGGAGGGCCGTACAATGAGCAGTTCTTC. Amino acid sequence: CASSSLAGGPYNEQFF.